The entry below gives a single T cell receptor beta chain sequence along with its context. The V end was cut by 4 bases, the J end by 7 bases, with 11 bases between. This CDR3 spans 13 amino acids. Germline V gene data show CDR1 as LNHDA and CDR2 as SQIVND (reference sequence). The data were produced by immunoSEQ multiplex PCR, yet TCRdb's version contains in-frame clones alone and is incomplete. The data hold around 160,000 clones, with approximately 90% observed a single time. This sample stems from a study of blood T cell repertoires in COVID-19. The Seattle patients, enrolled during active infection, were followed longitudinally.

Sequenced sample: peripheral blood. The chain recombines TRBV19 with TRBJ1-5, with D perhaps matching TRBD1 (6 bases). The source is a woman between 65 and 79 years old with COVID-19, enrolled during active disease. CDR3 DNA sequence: TGTGCCAGTAGTAAAACAGGGTTACAGCCCCAGCATTTT. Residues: CASSKTGLQPQHF.